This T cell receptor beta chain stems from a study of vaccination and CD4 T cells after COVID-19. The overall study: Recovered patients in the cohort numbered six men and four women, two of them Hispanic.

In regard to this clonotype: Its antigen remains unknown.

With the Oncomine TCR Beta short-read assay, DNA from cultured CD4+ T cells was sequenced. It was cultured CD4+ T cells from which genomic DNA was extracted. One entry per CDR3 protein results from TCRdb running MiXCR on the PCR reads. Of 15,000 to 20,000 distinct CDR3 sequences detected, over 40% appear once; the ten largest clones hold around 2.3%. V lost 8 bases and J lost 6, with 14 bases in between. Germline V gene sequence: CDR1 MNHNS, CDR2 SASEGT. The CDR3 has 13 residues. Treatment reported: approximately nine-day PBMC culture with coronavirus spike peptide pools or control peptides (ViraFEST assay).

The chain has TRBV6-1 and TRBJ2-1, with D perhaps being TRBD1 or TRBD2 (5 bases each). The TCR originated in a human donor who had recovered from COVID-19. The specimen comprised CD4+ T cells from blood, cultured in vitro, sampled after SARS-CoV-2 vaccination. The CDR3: CASGPRGLNEQFF. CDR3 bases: TGTGCCAGCGGCCCCCGGGGCCTCAATGAGCAGTTCTTC.